Sequencing of this T cell receptor (beta chain) was carried out in a study of identical twins. Findings and caveats of the study: Rather than following the same donors, the conclusions depended on cross-sectional statistical analysis. Memory repertoires lacked the insertion deficit that abundant cord blood beta clonotypes showed.

As regards this clonotype: Its specificity is unknown.

A universal primer site was created by template switching, with the cDNA bearing unique molecular identifiers. TCRdb reprocessed the 5' RACE reads via MiXCR and lists one record per CDR3 protein. The sample shows approximately 500,000 distinct CDR3 sequences, roughly 24% of them seen only once. The CDR3 has 12 residues. Germline lookup yields CDR1 DFQATT and CDR2 SNEGSKA (reference sequence). With V trimmed by 7 bases and J by 6 bases, 9 bases remained unmatched. The sample was also reused in another study, on T cells expressing NK-cell markers. As that report states: An anti-gamma-delta TCR antibody restricted sorting to alpha-beta TCR T cells in several experiments.

The sequence derives from a woman under 30 in good health. The chain carries TRBV20-1 and TRBJ2-7, with 7 bases matching TRBD2. The sequenced sample consisted of CD4+ T cells sorted from blood. The CDR3 is CSVQAGRSEQYF. Written as DNA, the CDR3 is TGCAGTGTTCAAGCGGGAAGGAGCGAGCAGTACTTC.